This T cell receptor (beta chain) was identified in a study of T cells in Graves' hyperthyroidism and ophthalmopathy. On the study more broadly: Pretreatment peripheral blood was obtained at initial diagnosis.

PBMCs were derived from roughly 10 ml fresh peripheral blood. Germline-derived CDR1 and CDR2 are SGHTA and FQGTGA. V lost 5 bases and J 3 bases, leaving 4 bases between the germline ends. The length of the CDR3 is 12 residues. General study findings and limits: Researchers found most expanded thyroid clonotypes above 0.001 in blood as well.

TCR beta CDR3 region amplification was performed from RNA transcripts. The primer set for the first-round RT-PCR of the TCR CDR3 was HTBI. In TCRdb, the multiplex PCR reads were re-called with MiXCR into one record per CDR3 protein. The sample has roughly 180,000 distinct CDR3 sequences; around 15% are singletons. On this clonotype: Its target is unknown.

The TCR was taken from a woman aged 45 to 65 with Graves' hyperthyroidism. This rearrangement joins TRBV7-3 to TRBJ2-2; no reliable D call. The sequencing sample was made of blood. The CDR3 here is CASSEYTGELFF. In DNA form, the CDR3 reads TGTGCCAGCAGCGAATACACCGGGGAGCTGTTTTTT.